Following are 7 T cell receptor beta chains from one sample sequenced in a study of identical twins. TCRdb independently ran MiXCR on the 5' RACE reads; one entry per CDR3 protein. The sample has some 570,000 distinct CDR3 sequences; approximately 20% are singletons. The same sample was also studied in work on yellow fever vaccine responses in identical twins.

The specimen sequenced was CD4+ T cells sorted from blood. All receptors derive from a woman between 18 and 29 years old in good health.

The table lists this clonotype with many counts. This chain links TRBV12-3 or TRBV12-4 with TRBJ1-1; 8 bases line up with TRBD1. V was pared by 6 bases and J by 3 bases, with 3 bases of the junction left unmatched. CDR3 length: 13 amino acids. The CDR3 region has the DNA TGTGCCAGCAGCGGACAGGGCGACACTGAAGCTTTCTTT. It is translated as CASSGQGDTEAFF.

V and J are TRBV24-1 and TRBJ2-1; D not resolved. V was cut by 4 bases and J by 0 bases, with 12 bases left in between. This CDR3 region has 16 residues. Germline values: CDR1 KGHDR, CDR2 SFDVKD. The CDR3 nucleotides are TGTGCCACCAGTGAAACCCCATGGAGCTCCTACAATGAGCAGTTCTTC. Translated, it gives CATSETPWSSYNEQFF.

This rearrangement joins TRBV5-1 to TRBJ2-7; 11 bases agree with TRBD2. The germline V gene has CDR1 SGHRS and CDR2 YFSETQ. The V and J ends lost 0 bases and 2 bases, in that order; junction bases with no gene match: 7. The CDR3 consists of 17 residues. CDR3 nucleotides: TGCGCCAGCAGCTTGGCGAGGACTAGCGGGCGTACCTACGAGCAGTACTTC. It translates to CASSLARTSGRTYEQYF.

The chain employs TRBV3-1 and TRBJ1-2; D is ambiguous. From germline, CDR1 is LGHDT and CDR2 YNNKEL (reference sequence). This CDR3 has 14 residues. Trimming shortened V by 1 base and J by 4 bases, and 10 bases separated the two germline ends. The CDR3 coding sequence is TGTGCCAGCAGCCAAGGGGCCTTCGGCTATGGCTACACCTTC. Encoded protein: CASSQGAFGYGYTF.

This clonotype was seen only a few times. The V and J genes are TRBV10-3 and TRBJ2-5; 7 nucleotides line up with TRBD1. Germline values: CDR1 ENHRY, CDR2 SYGVKD. The CDR3 sequence is 17 residues long. V was pared by 0 bases and J by 2 bases, with 9 bases of the junction left unmatched. The CDR3 nucleotides read TGTGCCATCAGTGAGTCGTTGACAGGGAAGGAACAAGAGACCCAGTACTTC. This gives the protein CAISESLTGKEQETQYF.

This clonotype was counted many times. The chain is built from TRBV10-2 and TRBJ1-1, with unresolved D. This CDR3 is 12 amino acids long. V was cut by 4 bases and J by 4 bases, with 7 bases left in between. Germline V lookup: CDR1 WSHSY, CDR2 SAAADI. CDR3 in amino acids: CASSAWGTEAFF. Written as DNA, the CDR3 is TGCGCCAGCAGTGCATGGGGCACTGAAGCTTTCTTT.

The chain uses TRBV3-1 and TRBJ2-2; 14 bases align to TRBD2. Trimming took 4 bases from V and 3 from J; bases not matched to a gene: 7. Germline CDR1 and CDR2: LGHDT and YNNKEL (reference sequence). The CDR3 has 18 residues. For the CDR3, the DNA is TGTGCCAGCAGCCCCAGCTTGGGACTAGCGGGGGACACCGGGGAGCTGTTTTTT. Translated, it gives CASSPSLGLAGDTGELFF.